These 9 T cell receptor beta chains originate from one sample sequenced in a study of T cell repertoires in cytomegalovirus infection. MiXCR, applied by TCRdb to the reads, yields one record per CDR3 protein. The table lists approximately 400,000 distinct CDR3 sequences, approximately 31% of them singletons. Sequencing input: PBMCs. All receptors derive from a human donor in good health (CMV status not recorded). Some clones in this sample may be carry-over from other donors' samples.

The chain has TRBV7-2 and TRBJ2-1, with 8 bases lining up with TRBD1. This CDR3 is built from 15 residues. V was clipped by 5 bases and J by 10 bases; unmatched bases: 13. CDR1 SGHTA and CDR2 FQGNSA come from the germline V gene. The CDR3: CASSPRTGSIMEQFF. The CDR3 DNA follows: TGTGCCAGCAGCCCACGGACAGGGAGCATAATGGAGCAGTTCTTC.

This clonotype was seen only a few times. The rearrangement joins TRBV10-3 to TRBJ1-2; TRBD1 matches 7 bases. Germline CDR1 is ENHRY and CDR2 is SYGVKD. This CDR3 has 15 amino acids. V trimming: 3 bases; J trimming: 0 bases; junction bases outside the gene matches: 4. The chain's CDR3 is CAISEGDSTNYGYTF. DNA for the CDR3: TGTGCCATCAGTGAAGGGGACAGCACTAACTATGGCTACACCTTC.

The gene calls are TRBV19 and TRBJ2-3, with D perhaps TRBD2 (5 bases). Trimming cost V 3 bases and J 3 bases, with 13 bases left between them. The CDR3 totals 15 residues. Germline assignment: CDR1 LNHDA and CDR2 SQIVND (reference sequence). CDR3 coding DNA: TGTGCCAGTAGTATCCGCCGGCGAGGGACAGATACGCAGTATTTT. Translating it yields CASSIRRRGTDTQYF.

This clonotype was seen a few times. The V call is TRBV6-1, the J call TRBJ1-5; weak D call: TRBD1 (6 bases). In germline, CDR1 is MNHNS, CDR2 SASEGT. V lost 2 bases and J 6 bases, leaving 11 bases between the germline ends. The CDR3 is made up of 14 amino acids. The CDR3 coding sequence is TGTGCCAGCAGTGAATTTAGGGGGGGTCAGCCCCAGCATTTT. The encoded protein is CASSEFRGGQPQHF.

This clonotype was seen a handful of times. This sequence joins TRBV27 and TRBJ1-5, with no clear D. Germline loops: CDR1 MNHEY, CDR2 SMNVEV (reference sequence). This CDR3 is 16 amino acids long. Trimming removed 0 bases at V and 0 bases at J, with 9 bases between. The CDR3 nucleotides read TGTGCCAGCAGTTTATCGTGGCAGGATAGCAATCAGCCCCAGCATTTT. This encodes CASSLSWQDSNQPQHF.

This chain uses TRBV19 with TRBJ2-3; possibly TRBD1 for D (7 bases). The CDR3 extends over 17 amino acids. V lost 5 bases, J lost 2 bases, and 20 bases lay in between. Germline V lookup: CDR1 LNHDA, CDR2 SQIVND (reference sequence). The CDR3 DNA reads TGTGCCAGTAGTCCCCCCCAGGGGGGCCTTTACACAGATACGCAGTATTTT. Amino acids: CASSPPQGGLYTDTQYF. Based on the CDR3 plus reference TRBV19 and TRBJ2-3, the full variable domain is DGGITQSPKYLFRKEGQNVTLSCEQNLNHDAMYWYRQDPGQGLRLIYYSQIVNDFQKGDIAEGYSVSREKKESFPLTVTSAQKNPTAFYLCASSPPQGGLYTDTQYFGPGTRLTVL.

A word on this clonotype: A read error may explain this, as a much larger clone is one base away. The V call is TRBV6-1, the J call TRBJ2-1, with D perhaps matching TRBD2 (7 bases). Looked up from germline, CDR1 is MNHNS and CDR2 is SASEGT. CDR3 size: 14 residues. Here the CDR3 DNA reads TGTGCCCGCAGTGAACGGGGGGCTCCCAGTGAGCAGTTCTTC. As protein: CARSERGAPSEQFF.

This clonotype was observed many times. The rearrangement joins TRBV11-3 to TRBJ2-1; D is ambiguous. This CDR3 spans 15 amino acids. Germline CDR1 is SGHNT and CDR2 is YENEEA. Trimming pared 5 bases from V and 7 bases from J, leaving 18 bases between. As DNA, the CDR3 is TGTGCCAGCAGCGGCTCGTCGGCAGGAGCTAATGAGCAGTTCTTC. The encoded protein is CASSGSSAGANEQFF.

This sequence joins TRBV6-1 and TRBJ2-5; D remains unclear. Deletions cut 5 bases from V and 3 bases from J, with 16 bases between. CDR3 length equals 15 residues. In germline, CDR1 is MNHNS, CDR2 SASEGT. CDR3 protein: CASSPFGRSEETQYF. The CDR3 DNA is TGTGCCAGCAGTCCCTTTGGACGGTCGGAAGAGACCCAGTACTTC.